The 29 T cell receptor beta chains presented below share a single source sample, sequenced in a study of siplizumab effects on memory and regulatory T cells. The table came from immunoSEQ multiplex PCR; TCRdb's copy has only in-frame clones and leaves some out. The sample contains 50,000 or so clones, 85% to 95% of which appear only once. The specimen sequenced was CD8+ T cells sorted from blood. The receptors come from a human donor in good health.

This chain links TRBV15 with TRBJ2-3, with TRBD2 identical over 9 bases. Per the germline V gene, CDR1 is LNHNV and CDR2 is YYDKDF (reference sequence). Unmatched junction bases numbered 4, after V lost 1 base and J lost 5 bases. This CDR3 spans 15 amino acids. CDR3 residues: CATSRGLAGEDTQYF. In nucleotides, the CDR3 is TGTGCCACCAGCAGAGGTTTAGCGGGGGAAGATACGCAGTATTTT.

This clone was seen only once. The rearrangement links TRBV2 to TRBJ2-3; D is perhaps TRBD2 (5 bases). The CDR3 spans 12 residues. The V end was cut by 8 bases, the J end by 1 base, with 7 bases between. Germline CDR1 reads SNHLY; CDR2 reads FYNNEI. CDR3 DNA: TGTGCCAGCGGGAGAGGCACAGATACGCAGTATTTT. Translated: CASGRGTDTQYF.

CDR3 sequence: CASMGNEQFF. CDR3 nucleotides: TGTGCCAGCATGGGCAATGAGCAGTTCTTC. V is TRBV2 and J is TRBJ2-1, with D unclear. This CDR3 comprises 10 residues. The V end lost 7 bases, the J end lost 6 bases, and 4 bases lay between the germline ends. Germline values: CDR1 SNHLY, CDR2 FYNNEI.

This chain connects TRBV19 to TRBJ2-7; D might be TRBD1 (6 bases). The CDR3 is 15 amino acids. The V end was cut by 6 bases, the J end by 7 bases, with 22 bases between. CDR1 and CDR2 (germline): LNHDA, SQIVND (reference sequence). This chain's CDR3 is CASSPGAGATGEQYF. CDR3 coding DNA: TGTGCCAGTAGCCCCGGGGCAGGGGCGACCGGAGAGCAGTACTTC.

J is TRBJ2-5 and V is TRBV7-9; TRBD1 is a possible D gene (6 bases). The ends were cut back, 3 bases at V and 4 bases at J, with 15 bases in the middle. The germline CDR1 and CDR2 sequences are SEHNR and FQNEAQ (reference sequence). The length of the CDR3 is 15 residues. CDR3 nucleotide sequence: TGTGCCAGCAGCTTCTGGACAGATCCCTCAGAGACCCAGTACTTC. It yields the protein CASSFWTDPSETQYF. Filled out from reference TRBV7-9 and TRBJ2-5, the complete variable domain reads DTGVSQNPRHKITKRGQNVTFRCDPISEHNRLYWYRQTLGQGPEFLTYFQNEAQLEKSRLLSDRFSAERPKGSFSTLEIQRTEQGDSAMYLCASSFWTDPSETQYFGPGTRLLVL.

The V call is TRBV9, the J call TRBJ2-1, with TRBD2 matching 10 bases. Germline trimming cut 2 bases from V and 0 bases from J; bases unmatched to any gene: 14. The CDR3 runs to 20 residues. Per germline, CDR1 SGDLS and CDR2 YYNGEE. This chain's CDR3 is CASSVFPDLRLAGSYNEQFF. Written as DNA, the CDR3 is TGTGCCAGCAGCGTCTTCCCAGACCTCAGACTAGCGGGCTCCTACAATGAGCAGTTCTTC.

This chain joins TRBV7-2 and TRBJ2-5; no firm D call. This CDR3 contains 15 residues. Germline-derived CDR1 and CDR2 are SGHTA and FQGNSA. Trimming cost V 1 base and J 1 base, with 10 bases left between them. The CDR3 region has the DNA TGTGCCAGCAGCTTAGGTCCGGCCATCCAAGAGACCCAGTACTTC. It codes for CASSLGPAIQETQYF.

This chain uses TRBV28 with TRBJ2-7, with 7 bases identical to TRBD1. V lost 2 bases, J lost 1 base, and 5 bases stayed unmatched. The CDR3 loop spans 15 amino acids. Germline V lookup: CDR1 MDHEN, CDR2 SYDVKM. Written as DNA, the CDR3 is TGTGCCAGCAGTTTAGTAAGGGGGCTATCCTACGAGCAGTACTTC. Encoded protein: CASSLVRGLSYEQYF.

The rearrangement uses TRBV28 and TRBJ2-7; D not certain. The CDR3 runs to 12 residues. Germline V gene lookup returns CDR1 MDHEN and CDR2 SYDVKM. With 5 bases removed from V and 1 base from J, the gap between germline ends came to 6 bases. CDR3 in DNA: TGTGCCAGCAGTCCATCTTCCTACGAGCAGTACTTC. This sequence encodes CASSPSSYEQYF.

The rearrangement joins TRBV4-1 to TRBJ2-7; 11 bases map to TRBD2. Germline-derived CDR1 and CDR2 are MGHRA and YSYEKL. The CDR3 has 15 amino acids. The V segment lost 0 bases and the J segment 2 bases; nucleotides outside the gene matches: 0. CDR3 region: CASSQDSGRAYEQYF. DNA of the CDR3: TGCGCCAGCAGCCAAGATAGCGGGAGGGCCTACGAGCAGTACTTC.

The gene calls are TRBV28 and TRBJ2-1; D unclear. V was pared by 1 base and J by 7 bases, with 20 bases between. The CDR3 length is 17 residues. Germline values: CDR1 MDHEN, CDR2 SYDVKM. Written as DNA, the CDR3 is TGTGCCAGCAGTTTATTGGGGATGCTGGATCTTGGGAATGAGCAGTTCTTC. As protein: CASSLLGMLDLGNEQFF.

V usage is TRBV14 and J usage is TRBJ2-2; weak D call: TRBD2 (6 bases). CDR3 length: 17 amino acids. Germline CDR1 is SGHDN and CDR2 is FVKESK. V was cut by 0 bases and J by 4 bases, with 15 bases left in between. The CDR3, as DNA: TGTGCCAGCAGCCAAGATGGGCTAGCGCACCGCACCGGGGAGCTGTTTTTT. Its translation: CASSQDGLAHRTGELFF.

The CDR3 spells CASSSAGVLLETQYF. As DNA, the CDR3 is TGTGCCAGTAGTTCGGCGGGAGTTCTGTTGGAGACCCAGTACTTC. V is TRBV19 and J is TRBJ2-5, with TRBD2 matching 7 bases. The CDR3 runs 15 residues. V lost 5 bases and J lost 5; bases outside the gene matches: 11. The germline gives CDR1 LNHDA, CDR2 SQIVND (reference sequence).

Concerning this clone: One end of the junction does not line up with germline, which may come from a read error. CDR3 region: CASSLAGPFSGNTIYF. The CDR3 DNA reads as TGTGCTAGCAGCTTAGCCGGACCATTCTCTGGAAACACCATATATTTT. V gene TRBV7-7 combines with J gene TRBJ1-3, with unresolved D. The CDR3 covers 16 residues. The germline CDR1 and CDR2 sequences are SSHAT and FNYEAQ (reference sequence).

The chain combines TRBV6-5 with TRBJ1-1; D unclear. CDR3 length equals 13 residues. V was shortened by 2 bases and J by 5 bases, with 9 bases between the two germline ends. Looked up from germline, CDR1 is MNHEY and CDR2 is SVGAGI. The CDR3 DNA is TGTGCCAGCAGTTACCAGCGTGGGACTGAAGCTTTCTTT. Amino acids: CASSYQRGTEAFF.

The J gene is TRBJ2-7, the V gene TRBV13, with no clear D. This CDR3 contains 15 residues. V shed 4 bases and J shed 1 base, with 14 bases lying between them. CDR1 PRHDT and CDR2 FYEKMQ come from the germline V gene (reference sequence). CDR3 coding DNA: TGTGCCAGCAGCTCACCAGGAACCTCATCCTACGAGCAGTACTTC. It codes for CASSSPGTSSYEQYF.

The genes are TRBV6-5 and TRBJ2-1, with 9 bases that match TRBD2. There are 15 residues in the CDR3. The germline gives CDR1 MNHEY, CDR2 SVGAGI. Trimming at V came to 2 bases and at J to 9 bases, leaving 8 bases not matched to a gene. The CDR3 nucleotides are TGTGCCAGCAGTTACCCCGGGACTAGCCCTCTTGAGCAGTTCTTC. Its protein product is CASSYPGTSPLEQFF.

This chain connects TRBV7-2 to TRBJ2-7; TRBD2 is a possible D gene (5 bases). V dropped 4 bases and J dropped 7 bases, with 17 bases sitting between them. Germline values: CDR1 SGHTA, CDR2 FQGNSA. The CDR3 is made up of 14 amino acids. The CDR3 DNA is TGTGCCAGCAGCTCAGGACTCACCGGTGGGGAGCAGTACTTC. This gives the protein CASSSGLTGGEQYF.

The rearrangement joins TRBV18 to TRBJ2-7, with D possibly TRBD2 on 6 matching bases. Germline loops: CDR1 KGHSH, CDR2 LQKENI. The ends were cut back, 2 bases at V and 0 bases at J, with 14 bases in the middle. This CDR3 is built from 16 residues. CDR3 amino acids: CASSPRERAYSYEQYF. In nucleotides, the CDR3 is TGTGCCAGCTCACCAAGGGAGCGGGCCTACTCCTACGAGCAGTACTTC.

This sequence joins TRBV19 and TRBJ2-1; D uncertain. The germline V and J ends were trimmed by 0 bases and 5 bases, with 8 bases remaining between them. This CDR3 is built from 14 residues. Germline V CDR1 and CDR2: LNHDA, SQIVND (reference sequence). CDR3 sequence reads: CASSIDNPDNEQFF. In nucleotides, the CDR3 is TGTGCCAGTAGTATAGATAATCCGGACAATGAGCAGTTCTTC.

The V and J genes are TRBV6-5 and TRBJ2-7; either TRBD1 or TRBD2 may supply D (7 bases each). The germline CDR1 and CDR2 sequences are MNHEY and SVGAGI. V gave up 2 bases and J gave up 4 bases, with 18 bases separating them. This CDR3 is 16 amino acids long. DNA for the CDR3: TGTGCCAGCAGTTACCCCACCCACAGGGGACTATACGAGCAGTACTTC. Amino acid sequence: CASSYPTHRGLYEQYF.

CDR3 protein: CASSVDRDSEQFF. The CDR3 nucleotides are TGTGCCAGCAGCGTGGACAGGGACAGTGAGCAGTTCTTC. This chain joins TRBV5-6 and TRBJ2-1, with TRBD1 matching over 8 bases. Germline CDR1 SGHDT, CDR2 YYEEEE. V dropped 4 bases and J dropped 9; count of bases not matched to a gene: 6. This CDR3 contains 13 residues.

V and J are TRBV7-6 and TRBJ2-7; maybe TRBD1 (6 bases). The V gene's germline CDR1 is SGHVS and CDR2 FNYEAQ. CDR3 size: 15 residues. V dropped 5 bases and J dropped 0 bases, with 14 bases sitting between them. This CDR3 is CASSPGTITSYEQYF. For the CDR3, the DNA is TGTGCCAGCAGCCCCGGGACAATTACCTCCTACGAGCAGTACTTC.

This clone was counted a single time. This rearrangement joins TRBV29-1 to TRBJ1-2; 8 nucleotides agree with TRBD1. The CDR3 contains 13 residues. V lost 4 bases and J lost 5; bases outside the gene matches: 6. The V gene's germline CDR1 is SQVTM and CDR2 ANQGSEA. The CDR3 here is CSVAPGQEYGYTF. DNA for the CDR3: TGCAGCGTTGCCCCGGGACAGGAGTATGGCTACACCTTC. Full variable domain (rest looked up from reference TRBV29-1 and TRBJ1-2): SAVISQKPSRDICQRGTSLTIQCQVDSQVTMMFWYRQQPGQSLTLIATANQGSEATYESGFVIDKFPISRPNLTFSTLTVSNMSPEDSSIYLCSVAPGQEYGYTFGSGTRLTVV.

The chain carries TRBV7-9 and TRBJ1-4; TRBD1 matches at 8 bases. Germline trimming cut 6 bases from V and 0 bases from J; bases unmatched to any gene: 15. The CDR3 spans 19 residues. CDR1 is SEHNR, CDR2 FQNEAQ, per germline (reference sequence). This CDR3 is CASSQRTGRVYATNEKLFF. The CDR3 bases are TGTGCCAGCAGTCAACGGACAGGGAGGGTCTATGCAACTAATGAAAAACTGTTTTTT.

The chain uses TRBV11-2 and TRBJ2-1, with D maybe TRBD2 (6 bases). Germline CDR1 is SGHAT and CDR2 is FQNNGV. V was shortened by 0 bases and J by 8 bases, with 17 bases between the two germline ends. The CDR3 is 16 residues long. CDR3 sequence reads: CASSLEVGGVTDEQFF. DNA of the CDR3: TGTGCCAGCAGCTTAGAGGTCGGAGGGGTAACGGATGAGCAGTTCTTC.

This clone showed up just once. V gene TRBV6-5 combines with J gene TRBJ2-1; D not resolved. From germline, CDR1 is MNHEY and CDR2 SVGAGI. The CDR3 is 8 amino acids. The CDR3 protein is CCVNEQFF. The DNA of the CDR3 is TGTTGTGTTAATGAGCAGTTCTTC.

The CDR3 region has the DNA TGTGCCAGCAGCGAACAGGGAGGATATGAGCAGTTCTTC. Translating it yields CASSEQGGYEQFF. V usage is TRBV28 and J usage is TRBJ2-1; D may be TRBD1 or TRBD2 (6 bases each). Between the trimmed V and J ends, which lost 6 bases and 8 bases, there was a span of 14 bases. The germline gives CDR1 MDHEN, CDR2 SYDVKM. CDR3 length equals 13 residues.

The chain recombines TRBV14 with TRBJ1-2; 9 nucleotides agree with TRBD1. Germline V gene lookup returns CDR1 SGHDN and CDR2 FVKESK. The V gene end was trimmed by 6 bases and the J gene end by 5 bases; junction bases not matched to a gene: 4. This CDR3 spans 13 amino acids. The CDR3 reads CASSRQGDYGYTF. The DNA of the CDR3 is TGTGCCAGCAGTAGACAGGGGGATTATGGCTACACCTTC.